A selection of T cell receptor beta chains follows, all from one sample in a study of cytomegalovirus exposure and HLA in healthy donors. Sequenced by immunoSEQ multiplex PCR; TCRdb stores in-frame clones only, minus some. The data show about 170,000 clones, about 80% seen once. Sequenced sample: PBMCs. The receptors derive from a woman aged 45-65 years in good health and CMV-seropositive. Each CDR3 is given with its conserved first and last residue. The D gene is left open where the match is weak. The listing skips clone size in some rows; elsewhere it reads once, few, many or a size class.

D	J	size	V	DNA	CDR3
TRBD2	TRBJ2-3	-	TRBV27	TGTGCCAGCGGTTATCTAGCGGGAGGGCCGGGAGCGCAGTATTTT	CASGYLAGGPGAQYF
-	TRBJ2-3	-	TRBV2	TGTGCCAGCAGTGCGTCAGGGCCCACAGATACGCAGTATTTT	CASSASGPTDTQYF
-	TRBJ2-7	-	TRBV6-5	TGTGCCAGCAGTTACTCGAGGGGGTCCGAGCAGTACTTC	CASSYSRGSEQYF
TRBD1	TRBJ1-2	-	TRBV5-4	TGTGCCAGCAGCCAGCCGGAGGGGACAGGGTCCTCCTATGGCTACACCTTC	CASSQPEGTGSSYGYTF
-	TRBJ2-1	-	TRBV7-2	TGTGCCAGCAGCTTAGTAACAGGATACAATGAGCAGTTCTTC	CASSLVTGYNEQFF
-	TRBJ2-7	-	TRBV5-4	TGTGCCAGCAGCTGGGACATAAATCGCTACGAGCAGTACTTC	CASSWDINRYEQYF
-	TRBJ1-1	-	TRBV28	TGTGCCAGCAGGGAGTTTTGGACTTCGAACACTGAAGCTTTCTTT	CASREFWTSNTEAFF
TRBD1	TRBJ2-7	once	TRBV28	TGTGCCAGCAGTTCGACAGGGGGCAGGTCCTACGAGCAGTACTTC	CASSSTGGRSYEQYF
-	TRBJ2-7	-	TRBV4-2	TGTGCCAGCAGCCACACCCCCGGGGAGCGGAGGGAGTGGGAGCAGTACTTC	CASSHTPGERREWEQYF
-	TRBJ2-3	-	TRBV30	TGTGCCTGGAGTGTACTAGCAGTAGATACGCAGTATTTT	CAWSVLAVDTQYF
-	TRBJ1-1	-	TRBV4-1	TGCGCCAGCAGCCAAGAAAAACAGGGCGTAGGGTACACTGAAGCTTTCTTT	CASSQEKQGVGYTEAFF